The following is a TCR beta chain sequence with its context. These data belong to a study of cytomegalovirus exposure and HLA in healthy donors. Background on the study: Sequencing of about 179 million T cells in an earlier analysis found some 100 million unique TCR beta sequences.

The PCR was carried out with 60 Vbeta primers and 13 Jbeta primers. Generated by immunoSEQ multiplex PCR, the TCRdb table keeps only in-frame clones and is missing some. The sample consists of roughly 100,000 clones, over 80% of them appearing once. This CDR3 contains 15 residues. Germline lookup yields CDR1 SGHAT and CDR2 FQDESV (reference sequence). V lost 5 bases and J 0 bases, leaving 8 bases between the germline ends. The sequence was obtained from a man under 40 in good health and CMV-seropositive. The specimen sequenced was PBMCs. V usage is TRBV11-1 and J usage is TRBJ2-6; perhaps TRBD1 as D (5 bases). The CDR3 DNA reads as TGTGCCAGCAGCCACAGGAGCTCTGGGGCCAACGTCCTGACTTTC. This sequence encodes CASSHRSSGANVLTF.